This TCR beta chain was sequenced for a study of blood T cell repertoires in COVID-19. The CDR3 is 12 residues long. CDR1 is LGHNT and CDR2 is FRNRAP in the germline V gene. The ends lost 1 base at V and 14 bases at J; junction bases unmatched: 7. Sequencing used immunoSEQ multiplex PCR; TCRdb keeps in-frame clones, though not all of them. Seen here are about 360,000 clones, 86% observed once, and the top ten hold about 7.6%. The sample consisted of peripheral blood. This chain connects TRBV12-5 to TRBJ1-2; 7 bases fit TRBD1. The sequence came from a woman aged 60 to 75 with COVID-19, enrolled during active disease. In DNA, the CDR3 is TGTGCTAGTGGTTTGGAGACAGGGCCGAAAACCTTC. Its translation: CASGLETGPKTF.